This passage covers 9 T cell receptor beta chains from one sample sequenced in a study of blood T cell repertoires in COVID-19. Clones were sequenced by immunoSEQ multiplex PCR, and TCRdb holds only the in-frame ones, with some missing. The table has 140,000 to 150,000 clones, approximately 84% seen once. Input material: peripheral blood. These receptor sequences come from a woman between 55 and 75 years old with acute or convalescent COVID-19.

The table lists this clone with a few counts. Here the CDR3 reads CASSVRDYPNLPSYNEQFF. CDR3 DNA sequence: TGTGCCAGCAGCGTACGGGACTACCCTAACCTTCCCTCCTACAATGAGCAGTTCTTC. The rearrangement links TRBV7-9 to TRBJ2-1; 7 nucleotides align to TRBD2. The CDR3 extends over 19 amino acids. Germline V gene data show CDR1 as SEHNR and CDR2 as FQNEAQ (reference sequence). The J segment lost 0 bases and the V segment lost 5 bases, leaving 16 bases of the junction unmatched. The variable domain in full, with the rest retrieved from reference TRBV7-9 and TRBJ2-1, is DTGVSQNPRHKITKRGQNVTFRCDPISEHNRLYWYRQTLGQGPEFLTYFQNEAQLEKSRLLSDRFSAERPKGSFSTLEIQRTEQGDSAMYLCASSVRDYPNLPSYNEQFFGPGTRLTVL.

CDR3 loop: CASSYHLAGFDNEQFF. The DNA for the CDR3 is TGTGCCAGCAGCTATCATTTAGCGGGGTTTGACAATGAGCAGTTCTTC. The chain uses TRBV28 and TRBJ2-1; 8 bases are a match to TRBD2. V dropped 6 bases and J dropped 5; count of bases not matched to a gene: 12. The germline V gene has CDR1 MDHEN and CDR2 SYDVKM. The CDR3 is 16 residues long.

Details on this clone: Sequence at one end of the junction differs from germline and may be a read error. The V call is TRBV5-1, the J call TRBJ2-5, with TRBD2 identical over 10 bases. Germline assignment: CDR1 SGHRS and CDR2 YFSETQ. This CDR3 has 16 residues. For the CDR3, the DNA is TGCGCCAGCAGTTTGGCCCGGGCTAGCGGGAGACAGACCCAGTACTTC. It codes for CASSLARASGRQTQYF.

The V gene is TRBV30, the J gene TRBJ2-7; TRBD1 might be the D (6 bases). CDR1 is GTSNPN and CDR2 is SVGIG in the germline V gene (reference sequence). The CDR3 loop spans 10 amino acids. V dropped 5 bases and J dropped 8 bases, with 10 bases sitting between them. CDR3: CAWGTFKQYF. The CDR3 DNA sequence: TGTGCCTGGGGGACATTCAAGCAGTACTTC. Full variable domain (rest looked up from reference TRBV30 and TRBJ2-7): SQTIHQWPATLVQPVGSPLSLECTVEGTSNPNLYWYRQAAGRGLQLLFYSVGIGQISSEVPQNLSASRPQDRQFILSSKKLLLSDSGFYLCAWGTFKQYFGPGTRLTVT.

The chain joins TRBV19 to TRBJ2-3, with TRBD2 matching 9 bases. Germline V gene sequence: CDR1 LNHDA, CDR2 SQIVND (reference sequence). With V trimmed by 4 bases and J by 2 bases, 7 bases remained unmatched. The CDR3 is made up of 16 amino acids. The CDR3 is CASSTLAGALTDTQYF. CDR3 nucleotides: TGTGCCAGTAGTACCTTAGCGGGAGCTCTCACAGATACGCAGTATTTT.

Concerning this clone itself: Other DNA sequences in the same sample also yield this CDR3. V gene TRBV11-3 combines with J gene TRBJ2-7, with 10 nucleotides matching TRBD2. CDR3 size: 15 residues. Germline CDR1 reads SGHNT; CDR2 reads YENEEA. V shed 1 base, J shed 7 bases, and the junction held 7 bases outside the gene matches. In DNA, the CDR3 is TGTGCCAGCAGCTTAGGGCTAGCGGGAGTTGGTGAGCAGTACTTC. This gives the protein CASSLGLAGVGEQYF.

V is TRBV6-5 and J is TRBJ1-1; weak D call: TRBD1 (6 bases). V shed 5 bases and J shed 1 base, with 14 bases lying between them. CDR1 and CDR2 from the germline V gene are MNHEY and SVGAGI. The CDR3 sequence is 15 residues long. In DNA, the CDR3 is TGTGCCAGCAGTATACTACTGGACAGGAACACTGAAGCTTTCTTT. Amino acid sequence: CASSILLDRNTEAFF.

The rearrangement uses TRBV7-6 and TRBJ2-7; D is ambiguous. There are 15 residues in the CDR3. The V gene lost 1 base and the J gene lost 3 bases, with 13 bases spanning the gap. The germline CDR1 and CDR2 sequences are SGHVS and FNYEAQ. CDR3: CASSLGAGLIYEQYF. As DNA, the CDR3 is TGTGCCAGCAGCTTAGGGGCAGGATTGATCTACGAGCAGTACTTC.

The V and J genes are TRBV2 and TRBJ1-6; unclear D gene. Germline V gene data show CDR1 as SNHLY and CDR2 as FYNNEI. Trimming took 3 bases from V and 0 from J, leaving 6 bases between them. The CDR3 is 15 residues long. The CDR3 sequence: CASSDRFSYNSPLHF. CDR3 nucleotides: TGTGCCAGCAGTGATCGGTTCTCCTATAATTCACCCCTCCACTTT.